This TCR beta chain was captured in a study of T-cell reconstitution after alpha-beta-depleted transplantation in children. Notes on the study in general: At the one-year point after transplant, T-cell counts and TCRbeta diversity were found to come mostly from T cells that had been newly produced. The high TCRbeta diversity at day 60 in some patients came from surviving recipient T cells and thymic progenitors. It was reported that alpha-beta T cells came from several hundred expanded graft clones (about two months after transplant).

Germline CDR1 MNHEY, CDR2 SMNVEV (reference sequence). This CDR3 is 15 amino acids long. The trim removed 4 bases at V and 2 bases at J, leaving 8 bases unmatched. This clonotype was recorded a few times. Its target is unknown. Researchers prepared the TCRbeta library using unique molecular identifiers, the study reports. TCRdb re-derived calls from the PCR reads in MiXCR, one entry per CDR3 protein. The profile shows fewer than 700,000 distinct CDR3 sequences, 10% to 15% of them singletons. Specimen: PBMCs, mostly from graft donor cells, collected 360 days after TCRalphabeta/CD19-depleted stem cell transplant. The sequence derives from a male patient younger than 18 who had a stem cell transplant for acute myeloid leukemia, so the T cells may come from the graft donor. The chain employs TRBV27 and TRBJ2-7; TRBD2 matches 7 bases. DNA of the CDR3: TGTGCCAGCAGTTCTTTACTAGCGTGGACCTACGAGCAGTACTTC. Its translation: CASSSLLAWTYEQYF.